This entry lists 30 T cell receptor beta chains sequenced from one sample in a study of identical twins. TCRdb itself ran the 5' RACE reads through MiXCR, one entry per CDR3 protein. The sample consists of 450,000 or so distinct CDR3 sequences, around 20% of them appearing once. Source material: naive T cells sorted from blood. These receptors came from a man in his fifties or sixties in good health.

This clonotype was observed a few times. The CDR3 sequence: CASRTKDGHRGANVLTF. CDR3 nucleotides: TGTGCCAGCAGGACAAAGGATGGACACCGAGGGGCCAACGTCCTGACTTTC. This chain uses TRBV28 with TRBJ2-6, with D possibly being TRBD1 (5 bases). CDR1 and CDR2 from the germline V gene are MDHEN and SYDVKM. CDR3 size: 17 residues. V was shortened by 6 bases and J by 4 bases, with 19 bases between the two germline ends.

Many counts were recorded for this clonotype. V and J are TRBV4-2 and TRBJ1-5; 8 bases are a match to TRBD1. The CDR3 is made up of 15 amino acids. From germline, CDR1 is LGHNA and CDR2 YNFKEQ. With 6 bases clipped from V and 4 bases from J, the junction kept 8 bases outside the gene matches. The CDR3 loop is CASRPDRGGNQPQHF. The CDR3 DNA follows: TGTGCCAGCAGGCCTGACAGGGGAGGGAATCAGCCCCAGCATTTT.

The rearrangement links TRBV27 to TRBJ2-7; 7 positions match TRBD1. The CDR3 spans 17 residues. Unmatched junction bases numbered 15, after V lost 4 bases and J lost 3 bases. Germline V gene data show CDR1 as MNHEY and CDR2 as SMNVEV (reference sequence). CDR3 loop: CASSSLGSGQINYEQYF. The DNA for the CDR3 is TGTGCCAGCAGTTCCCTGGGATCGGGACAGATAAACTACGAGCAGTACTTC.

This clonotype was counted a single time. The genes are TRBV4-3 and TRBJ2-7, with 7 bases that match TRBD1. The CDR3 covers 15 residues. The germline CDR1 and CDR2 sequences are LGHNA and YSLEER. The junction had 4 bases not matched to a gene; V was cut back by 2 bases and J by 0 bases. The CDR3 DNA sequence: TGCGCCAGCAGCCAACTTGACAGGGCCTCCTACGAGCAGTACTTC. Its protein product is CASSQLDRASYEQYF.

In this sample, this clonotype turned up a few times. This sequence joins TRBV27 and TRBJ1-2, with 9 bases that match TRBD1. There are 15 residues in the CDR3. CDR1 and CDR2 from the germline V gene are MNHEY and SMNVEV (reference sequence). V lost 5 bases, J lost 5 bases, and 9 bases stayed unmatched. CDR3 DNA: TGTGCCAGCAGTCCATTGACAGGGGGAGTTTATGGCTACACCTTC. Its translation is CASSPLTGGVYGYTF.

The V gene is TRBV7-3, the J gene TRBJ2-3, with TRBD2 matching 9 bases. The germline V gene has CDR1 SGHTA and CDR2 FQGTGA. This CDR3 region has 17 residues. V shed 5 bases and J 0 bases; nucleotides not matched to a gene: 9. CDR3 amino acids: CASSEGTSPFSTDTQYF. The CDR3 DNA reads TGTGCCAGCAGCGAAGGGACTAGCCCTTTTAGCACAGATACGCAGTATTTT. The full variable domain, with the rest looked up from reference TRBV7-3 and TRBJ2-3, is GAGVSQTPSNKVTEKGKYVELRCDPISGHTALYWYRQSLGQGPEFLIYFQGTGAADDSGLPNDRFFAVRPEGSVSTLKIQRTERGDSAVYLCASSEGTSPFSTDTQYFGPGTRLTVL.

This clonotype came up many times. V gene TRBV7-3 combines with J gene TRBJ2-1; a weak D match, TRBD2 (5 bases). CDR1 SGHTA and CDR2 FQGTGA come from the germline V gene. V was shortened by 5 bases and J by 8 bases, with 19 bases between the two germline ends. This CDR3 has 15 amino acids. The CDR3 DNA is TGTGCCAGCAGCCCCTCCCCGGGAAGCATCCATGAGCAGTTCTTC. This sequence encodes CASSPSPGSIHEQFF.

The chain recombines TRBV5-1 with TRBJ2-5, with D possibly called TRBD1 or TRBD2 (5 bases each). The V and J ends lost 0 bases and 5 bases respectively, with 14 bases between them. Germline CDR1 SGHRS, CDR2 YFSETQ. This CDR3 has 15 amino acids. DNA for the CDR3: TGCGCCAGCAGCTTGGCCTTCGGGGCTGGTGAGACCCAGTACTTC. Translating gives CASSLAFGAGETQYF.

The chain carries TRBV6-5 and TRBJ2-3, with 8 nucleotides matching TRBD2. V gave up 0 bases and J gave up 3 bases; unmatched junction bases: 2. CDR3 length equals 15 residues. Looked up from germline, CDR1 is MNHEY and CDR2 is SVGAGI. The CDR3 is CASSYSREGTDTQYF. CDR3 bases: TGTGCCAGCAGTTACTCACGGGAGGGTACAGATACGCAGTATTTT.

This clonotype was detected a few times. This chain links TRBV20-1 with TRBJ2-3; 9 nucleotides line up with TRBD1. Germline values: CDR1 DFQATT, CDR2 SNEGSKA (reference sequence). This CDR3 comprises 14 residues. CDR3 DNA: TGCAGCGCGGCCGGGACAGGGTGGACAGATACGCAGTATTTT. It codes for CSAAGTGWTDTQYF.

CDR3 bases: TGCAGTGCTAGAACTAATATTGACAGGGGGGTGGCCCAGTACTTC. Protein product: CSARTNIDRGVAQYF. The V call is TRBV20-1, the J call TRBJ2-5; 9 nucleotides line up with TRBD1. This CDR3 contains 15 residues. V lost 2 bases to trimming and J lost 9 bases; unmatched junction nucleotides: 13. The germline CDR1 and CDR2 sequences are DFQATT and SNEGSKA (reference sequence).

This clonotype was found a few times. The rearrangement uses TRBV18 and TRBJ2-4; TRBD1 matches at 7 bases. The V segment lost 0 bases and the J segment 0 bases; nucleotides outside the gene matches: 5. This CDR3 region has 17 residues. Germline CDR1 KGHSH, CDR2 LQKENI. The chain's CDR3 is CASSPPTGTGAKNIQYF. Here the CDR3 DNA reads TGTGCCAGCTCACCACCGACAGGGACGGGAGCCAAAAACATTCAGTACTTC. Looking up the rest from reference TRBV18 and TRBJ2-4 gives the full variable domain: NAGVMQNPRHLVRRRGQEARLRCSPMKGHSHVYWYRQLPEEGLKFMVYLQKENIIDESGMPKERFSAEFPKEGPSILRIQQVVRGDSAAYFCASSPPTGTGAKNIQYFGAGTRLSVL.

The rearrangement joins TRBV20-1 to TRBJ2-5, with D perhaps matching TRBD1 or TRBD2 (5 bases each). Germline V lookup: CDR1 DFQATT, CDR2 SNEGSKA (reference sequence). The CDR3 is 13 residues long. Trimming removed 4 bases from V and 7 bases from J, with 16 bases in between. Here the CDR3 DNA reads TGCAGTGCTACCCCCGGGACCTTTGGGACCCAGTACTTC. Protein sequence: CSATPGTFGTQYF.

The rearrangement links TRBV11-2 to TRBJ2-2, with D perhaps TRBD2 (6 bases). CDR1 and CDR2 from the germline V gene are SGHAT and FQNNGV. CDR3 length: 16 residues. Trimming left V 5 bases short and J 2 bases short, with 15 bases between. This CDR3 reads CASSPIGGINTGELFF. The CDR3 region has the DNA TGTGCCAGCAGCCCCATTGGGGGGATCAACACCGGGGAGCTGTTTTTT.

This clonotype was found a few times. The V gene is TRBV19, the J gene TRBJ1-4; D ambiguous. V lost 3 bases to trimming and J lost 5 bases, with 16 bases between them. This CDR3 has 16 residues. CDR1 and CDR2 (germline): LNHDA, SQIVND (reference sequence). The CDR3 DNA sequence: TGTGCCAGTAGTATTTTCAATAATCGGGGAAATGAAAAACTGTTTTTT. Translation gives CASSIFNNRGNEKLFF.

The genes are TRBV7-2 and TRBJ2-2; TRBD2 matches at 10 bases. The CDR3 has 15 amino acids. The germline V gene encodes CDR1 SGHTA and CDR2 FQGNSA. J lost 2 bases, V lost 6 bases, and 3 bases had no gene match. In nucleotides, the CDR3 is TGTGCCAGCAGAGGGACTAGCGCCAACACCGGGGAGCTGTTTTTT. Protein sequence: CASRGTSANTGELFF.

The chain joins TRBV2 to TRBJ1-2; 9 bases agree with TRBD1. Looked up from germline, CDR1 is SNHLY and CDR2 is FYNNEI. The CDR3 extends over 15 amino acids. The J segment lost 3 bases and the V segment lost 3 bases, leaving 5 bases of the junction unmatched. This chain's CDR3 is CASSDPQGAHYGYTF. The DNA for the CDR3 is TGTGCCAGCAGTGACCCACAGGGGGCCCACTATGGCTACACCTTC.

This rearrangement joins TRBV6-2 or TRBV6-3 to TRBJ1-6; no definite D call. The CDR3 spans 13 residues. Per germline, CDR1 MNHEY and CDR2 SVGEGT. V dropped 5 bases and J dropped 14 bases, with 16 bases sitting between them. The CDR3 is CASSPSGFGTLHF. In DNA, the CDR3 is TGTGCCAGCAGTCCATCGGGGTTTGGGACCCTCCACTTT.

This clonotype was detected a few times. V gene TRBV29-1 combines with J gene TRBJ2-3, with a tentative D call TRBD2 (6 bases). The CDR3 has 13 residues. Germline values: CDR1 SQVTM, CDR2 ANQGSEA. V was trimmed by 4 bases and J by 3 bases, leaving 11 bases between them. This CDR3 reads CSVVGGSTDTQYF. In nucleotides, the CDR3 is TGCAGCGTTGTTGGGGGGTCGACAGATACGCAGTATTTT.

This clonotype was recorded at least ten times. At one boundary the junction diverges from the germline segment, which might be a read error. CDR3 DNA: TGTGCCAGCAATGAAGTCCCCAGGGACACAGATACGCAGTATTTT. Encoded protein: CASNEVPRDTDTQYF. The J gene is TRBJ2-3, the V gene TRBV2; perhaps TRBD1 as D (5 bases). CDR3 length equals 15 residues. Germline CDR1 SNHLY, CDR2 FYNNEI. Using reference TRBV2 and TRBJ2-3 for the parts outside the CDR3, the full variable domain is EPEVTQTPSHQVTQMGQEVILRCVPISNHLYFYWYRQILGQKVEFLVSFYNNEISEKSEIFDDQFSVERPDGSNFTLKIRSTKLEDSAMYFCASNEVPRDTDTQYFGPGTRLTVL.

This clonotype was seen more than once but under ten times. The CDR3 region has the DNA TGCAGTGCCGTGATGGAGACAGGGAGCAGTAATTCACCCCTCCACTTT. This codes for CSAVMETGSSNSPLHF. V and J are TRBV20-1 and TRBJ1-6; 7 positions agree with TRBD1. This CDR3 has 16 amino acids. CDR1 DFQATT and CDR2 SNEGSKA come from the germline V gene (reference sequence). V shed 6 bases and J 6 bases; nucleotides not matched to a gene: 14.

This clonotype was observed at least ten times. CDR3 protein: CSVELSAVNTEAFF. CDR3 DNA: TGCAGCGTTGAATTGTCGGCAGTGAACACTGAAGCTTTCTTT. V gene TRBV29-1 combines with J gene TRBJ1-1; the D is unclear. The length of the CDR3 is 14 residues. V shed 2 bases and J shed 0 bases, with 10 bases lying between them. From germline, CDR1 is SQVTM and CDR2 ANQGSEA. Combining the CDR3 with reference TRBV29-1 and TRBJ1-1 gives the whole variable domain SAVISQKPSRDICQRGTSLTIQCQVDSQVTMMFWYRQQPGQSLTLIATANQGSEATYESGFVIDKFPISRPNLTFSTLTVSNMSPEDSSIYLCSVELSAVNTEAFFGQGTRLTVV.

This chain joins TRBV12-3 or TRBV12-4 and TRBJ2-5; TRBD2 matches at 8 bases. This CDR3 region has 16 residues. V shed 2 bases, J shed 5 bases, and the junction held 10 bases outside the gene matches. The CDR3, as DNA: TGTGCCAGCAGTTTAACGCGGGGGGTCGCAGGGGAGACCCAGTACTTC. Residues: CASSLTRGVAGETQYF.

This clonotype was detected only a few times. V usage is TRBV7-2 and J usage is TRBJ2-5; D is unresolved. CDR3 length: 14 amino acids. Germline V gene sequence: CDR1 SGHTA, CDR2 FQGNSA. Between the trimmed V and J ends, which lost 5 bases and 5 bases, there was a span of 15 bases. CDR3 nucleotide sequence: TGTGCCAGCAGCCCTATTCCAACGTCGGAGACCCAGTACTTC. This gives the protein CASSPIPTSETQYF.

This clonotype was picked up a small number of times. CDR3 amino acids: CASSREDSLYEQYF. The CDR3 nucleotides read TGCGCCAGCAGCCGAGAGGACAGCCTCTACGAGCAGTACTTC. The chain couples TRBV4-1 to TRBJ2-7; D might be TRBD1 (6 bases). Trimming shortened V by 4 bases and J by 3 bases, and 13 bases separated the two germline ends. Germline V gives CDR1 MGHRA, CDR2 YSYEKL. The CDR3 is 14 amino acids.

The V and J genes are TRBV6-1 and TRBJ2-2; D possibly corresponds to TRBD1 (6 bases). V was trimmed by 7 bases and J by 4 bases, leaving 13 bases between them. In germline, CDR1 is MNHNS, CDR2 SASEGT. This CDR3 is 14 amino acids long. CDR3 nucleotide sequence: TGTGCCAGCAAGGGGGTGATAAGCACCGGGGAGCTGTTTTTT. Protein sequence: CASKGVISTGELFF.

This clonotype was picked up a small number of times. The J gene is TRBJ1-1, the V gene TRBV4-3, with D unclear. V lost 1 base and J lost 6, with 15 bases in between. This CDR3 contains 15 residues. CDR1 is LGHNA, CDR2 YSLEER, per germline. CDR3 residues: CASSQGFQDAAEAFF. As DNA, the CDR3 is TGCGCCAGCAGCCAAGGATTTCAGGACGCGGCTGAAGCTTTCTTT.

This clonotype was seen ten or more times. The chain has TRBV5-1 and TRBJ2-7, with 7 nucleotides matching TRBD1. This CDR3 contains 15 residues. The junction had 5 bases not matched to a gene; V was cut back by 0 bases and J by 2 bases. Germline assignment: CDR1 SGHRS and CDR2 YFSETQ. The CDR3 DNA is TGCGCCAGCAGCTTGGAGGGACAGAGGACCTACGAGCAGTACTTC. Translating it yields CASSLEGQRTYEQYF.

This clonotype was seen only a few times. The chain combines TRBV5-4 with TRBJ1-2; D possibly corresponds to TRBD1 (5 bases). V was shortened by 4 bases and J by 8 bases, with 15 bases between the two germline ends. The CDR3 spans 13 residues. Germline V gene sequence: CDR1 SGHNT, CDR2 YYREEE (reference sequence). The CDR3 here is CASSIDQKGGYTF. The CDR3 DNA follows: TGTGCCAGCAGCATCGACCAAAAGGGGGGCTACACCTTC.

The V gene is TRBV6-2 or TRBV6-3, the J gene TRBJ2-7; D not resolved. This CDR3 comprises 15 residues. The germline V gene encodes CDR1 MNHEY and CDR2 SVGEGT. The V and J ends lost 3 bases and 3 bases respectively, with 15 bases between them. The CDR3 here is CASSYRLGSDYEQYF. CDR3 bases: TGTGCCAGCAGTTATAGACTTGGAAGTGACTACGAGCAGTACTTC.